The rows below give T cell receptor beta chains drawn from one sample of a study of human T cells and chemical hapten exposure. MiXCR was run by TCRdb on the RACE reads, yielding one entry per CDR3 protein. The sample lists roughly 200,000 distinct CDR3 sequences; around 20% were seen once. The material was whole blood, obtained in connection with sensitization to the hapten diphenylcyclopropenone (DPC). These receptors all come from a woman in her fifties or sixties with alopecia areata. Some clones in this sample may be carry-over from other donors' samples. Both conserved end residues are trimmed from each CDR3. The D gene is left open where the match is weak.

d_call: .
v_call: TRBV12-3/TRBV12-4
cdr3_aa: ASSLLGAVYEQF

d_call: .
v_call: TRBV18
cdr3_aa: ASSFRSGTGSYNEQF

d_call: .
v_call: TRBV10-2
cdr3_aa: ASSRFSYNEQF

d_call: .
v_call: TRBV12-3/TRBV12-4
cdr3_aa: ASSFDGSAGELF

d_call: .
v_call: TRBV29-1
cdr3_aa: SAGTHSGNTIY

d_call: .
v_call: TRBV7-2
cdr3_aa: ACGRVVGSYT

d_call: .
v_call: TRBV29-1
cdr3_aa: SVELVGGAAANEAF

d_call: .
v_call: TRBV6-1
cdr3_aa: ASSGGGYGYT

d_call: .
v_call: TRBV2
cdr3_aa: ASKGSSQSGDTQY

d_call: .
v_call: TRBV7-2
cdr3_aa: ASSFGGIPDTQY

d_call: .
v_call: TRBV7-6
cdr3_aa: ASASDREQY

d_call: .
v_call: TRBV12-3/TRBV12-4
cdr3_aa: ASRRAGRYGYT

d_call: TRBD2
v_call: TRBV20-1
cdr3_aa: SARRRESEQY

d_call: .
v_call: TRBV19
cdr3_aa: ASSIVSAFTGNTIY

d_call: .
v_call: TRBV3-1
cdr3_aa: ASSHPDEKLF

d_call: TRBD1
v_call: TRBV6-1
cdr3_aa: ASSEAATGGLYGYT

d_call: .
v_call: TRBV7-9
cdr3_aa: ASSLVPLGKNGQY

d_call: TRBD2
v_call: TRBV7-7
cdr3_aa: ASSRGTSGTNEQF

d_call: .
v_call: TRBV28
cdr3_aa: ASRPTGRAGYNEQF

d_call: .
v_call: TRBV7-6
cdr3_aa: ASSLEHGNEKLF

d_call: TRBD1
v_call: TRBV7-9
cdr3_aa: ASSSSTGGASTDTQY

d_call: .
v_call: TRBV18
cdr3_aa: ASSWDQLEAF

d_call: TRBD1
v_call: TRBV5-5
cdr3_aa: ASSLEGQGAGNEKLF

d_call: TRBD1
v_call: TRBV13
cdr3_aa: ASSKDRLREQY

d_call: .
v_call: TRBV10-3
cdr3_aa: AIRTRTTGELF

d_call: .
v_call: TRBV29-1
cdr3_aa: SVTGHTEAF

d_call: .
v_call: TRBV7-8
cdr3_aa: ASSPEGVSYNEQF

d_call: .
v_call: TRBV3-1
cdr3_aa: ASSQAILNTEAF

d_call: TRBD1
v_call: TRBV12-3/TRBV12-4
cdr3_aa: ASSKTGSQNIQY

d_call: .
v_call: TRBV25-1
cdr3_aa: ASSEGYYENDGLF

d_call: .
v_call: TRBV29-1
cdr3_aa: SAGQTNEKLF

d_call: .
v_call: TRBV2
cdr3_aa: ASRPAGVTNTEAF

d_call: .
v_call: TRBV28
cdr3_aa: ASSLGQGRWWPQH

d_call: .
v_call: TRBV10-3
cdr3_aa: AISESGGSGTEAF

d_call: TRBD2
v_call: TRBV20-1
cdr3_aa: SAVTSGSETQY

d_call: .
v_call: TRBV29-1
cdr3_aa: SVEWAKPTSTDTQY

d_call: TRBD1
v_call: TRBV7-9
cdr3_aa: ASSRQGEQF